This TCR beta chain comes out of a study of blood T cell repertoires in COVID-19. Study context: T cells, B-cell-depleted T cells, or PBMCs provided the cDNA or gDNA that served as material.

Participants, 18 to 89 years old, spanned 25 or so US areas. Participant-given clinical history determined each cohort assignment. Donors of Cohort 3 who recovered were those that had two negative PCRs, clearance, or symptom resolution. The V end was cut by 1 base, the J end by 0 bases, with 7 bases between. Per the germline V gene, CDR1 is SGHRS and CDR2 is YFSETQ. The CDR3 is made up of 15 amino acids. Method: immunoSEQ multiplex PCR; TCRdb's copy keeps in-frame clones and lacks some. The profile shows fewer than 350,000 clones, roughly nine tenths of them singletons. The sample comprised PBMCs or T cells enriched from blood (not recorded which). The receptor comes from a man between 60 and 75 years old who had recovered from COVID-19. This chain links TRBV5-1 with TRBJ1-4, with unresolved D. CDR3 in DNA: TGCGCCAGCAGCTTGATCGGGACAACTAATGAAAAACTGTTTTTT. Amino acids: CASSLIGTTNEKLFF.